The next 10 T cell receptor beta chains were all read from a single sample in a study of T cells in Graves' hyperthyroidism and ophthalmopathy. Amplified TCR beta CDR3 regions derived from RNA transcripts. The TCR CDR3 was amplified in a first-round RT-PCR using the HTBI primer set. TCRdb passed the multiplex PCR reads through MiXCR, listing each CDR3 protein once. This table holds about 700,000 distinct CDR3 sequences, about 14% found once. Sequencing was done on a sample of blood. The receptors were sampled from a woman aged 18-29 years with Graves' hyperthyroidism.

This clonotype was counted at least ten times. DNA for the CDR3: TGCAGCTTCCGCGACCCACTAGCGGGAGGCGGGAATGAGCAGTTCTTC. Translating gives CSFRDPLAGGGNEQFF. The V gene is TRBV29-1, the J gene TRBJ2-1; 12 bases match TRBD2. J was trimmed by 7 bases and V by 8 bases; bases with no gene match: 15. The CDR3 loop spans 16 amino acids. Germline-derived CDR1 and CDR2 are SQVTM and ANQGSEA.

This clonotype was seen many times. The chain combines TRBV4-3 with TRBJ1-3; the D is unclear. Germline CDR1 is LGHNA and CDR2 is YSLEER. Trimming removed 0 bases at V and 0 bases at J, with 6 bases between. The CDR3 length is 15 residues. For the CDR3, the DNA is TGCGCCAGCAGCCAAGAAAGCTTCTCTGGAAACACCATATATTTT. It is translated as CASSQESFSGNTIYF.

This clonotype has only a few counts. CDR3 residues: CASSFFKGRTVNYIQYF. DNA of the CDR3: TGTGCCAGCAGCTTCTTTAAGGGCAGGACTGTCAACTACATTCAGTACTTC. V gene TRBV5-5 combines with J gene TRBJ2-4; D might be TRBD2 (5 bases). The V gene's germline CDR1 is SGHKS and CDR2 YYEKEE (reference sequence). The CDR3 totals 17 residues. V was pared by 2 bases and J by 8 bases, with 23 bases between.

This clonotype was detected only a few times. The chain employs TRBV6-1 and TRBJ1-1; D unclear. The germline V gene has CDR1 MNHNS and CDR2 SASEGT. The CDR3 totals 17 residues. Trimming pared 5 bases from V and 5 bases from J, leaving 24 bases between. Here the CDR3 DNA reads TGTGCCAGCAGTCCTTCGCCGGGCTCCGCTTTGAGGACTGAAGCTTTCTTT. This sequence encodes CASSPSPGSALRTEAFF.

The table lists this clonotype with a few counts. This chain links TRBV2 with TRBJ1-4; maybe TRBD1 (5 bases). The CDR3 is 15 residues long. Deletions cut 6 bases from V and 8 bases from J, with 19 bases between. In germline, CDR1 is SNHLY, CDR2 FYNNEI. The DNA for the CDR3 is TGTGCCAGCAGACCCAGGGTGAGGGGTAAAGAAAAACTGTTTTTT. It translates to CASRPRVRGKEKLFF.

The sample holds a few counts of this clonotype. V and J are TRBV24-1 and TRBJ2-1; TRBD2 matches at 12 bases. This CDR3 contains 17 residues. Per the germline V gene, CDR1 is KGHDR and CDR2 is SFDVKD. J lost 7 bases, V lost 4 bases, and 10 bases had no gene match. CDR3 sequence: CATSDLAGGPSKNEQFF. The CDR3, as DNA: TGTGCCACCAGTGACCTAGCGGGAGGGCCCTCTAAAAATGAGCAGTTCTTC.

The rearrangement joins TRBV29-1 to TRBJ1-1; 10 bases fit TRBD1. V shed 4 bases, J shed 4 bases, and the junction held 6 bases outside the gene matches. Germline CDR1 is SQVTM and CDR2 is ANQGSEA. CDR3 length equals 14 residues. DNA of the CDR3: TGCAGCGTTGGACAGGGGGCCGCGGGCACTGAAGCTTTCTTT. Protein product: CSVGQGAAGTEAFF. Complete variable domain (other parts from reference TRBV29-1 and TRBJ1-1): SAVISQKPSRDICQRGTSLTIQCQVDSQVTMMFWYRQQPGQSLTLIATANQGSEATYESGFVIDKFPISRPNLTFSTLTVSNMSPEDSSIYLCSVGQGAAGTEAFFGQGTRLTVV.

In this sample, this clonotype turned up a few times. This rearrangement joins TRBV7-9 to TRBJ2-2; D not resolved. This CDR3 is built from 12 residues. The V end was cut by 7 bases, the J end by 3 bases, with 6 bases between. Germline CDR1 SEHNR, CDR2 FQNEAQ (reference sequence). This CDR3 is CASNTHTGELFF. The CDR3 DNA reads TGTGCCAGCAATACCCACACCGGGGAGCTGTTTTTT.

The chain recombines TRBV12-3 or TRBV12-4 with TRBJ1-2; tentatively, D is TRBD1 (5 bases). The CDR3 extends over 15 amino acids. V lost 5 bases and J 3 bases, leaving 16 bases between the germline ends. The CDR3 spells CASSEVPRVDYGYTF. The CDR3 DNA reads TGTGCCAGCAGTGAAGTCCCCAGGGTGGACTATGGCTACACCTTC.

This clonotype was observed many times. The chain carries TRBV27 and TRBJ1-1, with D perhaps matching TRBD1 (5 bases). The CDR3 extends over 14 amino acids. Trimming left V 1 base short and J 5 bases short, with 11 bases between. Germline V CDR1 and CDR2: MNHEY, SMNVEV (reference sequence). DNA of the CDR3: TGTGCCAGCAGTTTATTGGGGCGGAGGACTGAAGCTTTCTTT. Its translation: CASSLLGRRTEAFF.